The clone carrying this T cell receptor beta chain was counted a few times. Its antigen is not known. TCRdb redid the calling of the 5' RACE reads with MiXCR, one entry per CDR3 protein. The repertoire holds 250,000 to 300,000 distinct CDR3 sequences, with about 20% as singletons. The data originate from a study of CD8 T cells in ankylosing spondylitis. General study findings and limits: Made up of several highly homologous variants, a TCR beta motif appeared characteristic of ankylosing spondylitis blood.

The germline CDR1 and CDR2 sequences are SGDLS and YYNGEE. This CDR3 has 16 amino acids. Trimming at V came to 4 bases and at J to 0 bases, leaving 8 bases not matched to a gene. The sample was blood, either unsorted or a sorted T cell fraction (not recorded which). The V call is TRBV9, the J call TRBJ1-2; 8 bases agree with TRBD1. This receptor was identified in a male donor with ankylosing spondylitis or in good health (not recorded which). In DNA, the CDR3 is TGTGCCAGCAGCCTAGGACAGGGCCCAGCTAACTATGGCTACACCTTC. Its protein product is CASSLGQGPANYGYTF.